A selection of T cell receptor beta chains follows, all from one sample in a study of neurological immune-mediated disorders. TCRdb ran MiXCR on the 5' RACE reads and lists one entry per CDR3 protein. The sample consists of around 46,000 distinct CDR3 sequences, around 4% of them appearing once. Input material: PBMCs. These TCRs come from a woman aged 60 to 75 with multiple sclerosis. The CDR3 runs from the conserved cysteine through the conserved F or W. The D gene is left open where the match is weak. For some rows the clone size is stated as once, few or many, or as a class when expanded; others skip it.

v_call: TRBV3-1
clone_size: many
d_call: -
j_call: TRBJ2-2
cdr3_nt: TGTGCCAGCAGCCAATCCGCGGGAACCGGGGAGCTGTTTTTT
cdr3_aa: CASSQSAGTGELFF

v_call: TRBV7-9
clone_size: -
d_call: TRBD2
j_call: TRBJ2-3
cdr3_nt: TGTGCCAGCAGGCAGCGGGGGACTTTCGATACGCAGTATTTT
cdr3_aa: CASRQRGTFDTQYF

v_call: TRBV27
clone_size: few
d_call: TRBD1
j_call: TRBJ2-2
cdr3_nt: TGTGCCAGCAGGAGACAGGGCCCCGGGGAGCTGTTTTTT
cdr3_aa: CASRRQGPGELFF

v_call: TRBV29-1
clone_size: many
d_call: TRBD1
j_call: TRBJ2-1
cdr3_nt: TGCAGCGTCAAAGACAGGGGGCACTATGAGCAGTTCTTC
cdr3_aa: CSVKDRGHYEQFF

v_call: TRBV12-3/TRBV12-4
clone_size: many
d_call: -
j_call: TRBJ1-1
cdr3_nt: TGTGCCAGCAGTTTACTCAGGGACACTGAAGCTTTCTTT
cdr3_aa: CASSLLRDTEAFF

v_call: TRBV28
clone_size: few
d_call: -
j_call: TRBJ2-3
cdr3_nt: TGTGCCAGCAGTTTGTGGGGGAAGCAGACAGATACGCAGTATTTT
cdr3_aa: CASSLWGKQTDTQYF

v_call: TRBV10-3
clone_size: many
d_call: -
j_call: TRBJ1-5
cdr3_nt: TGTGCCATCGCCGGTGGGGGGGGCCTCGGCAATCAGCCCCAGCATTTT
cdr3_aa: CAIAGGGGLGNQPQHF

v_call: TRBV4-1
clone_size: few
d_call: TRBD2
j_call: TRBJ2-7
cdr3_nt: TGCGCCAGCAGCCACGGAGCGGGGGGGCTTGACGAGCAGTACTTC
cdr3_aa: CASSHGAGGLDEQYF

v_call: TRBV7-8
clone_size: many
d_call: -
j_call: TRBJ1-5
cdr3_nt: TGTGCCAGCAGCTCGGGGGGTTTTGGCAATCAGCCCCAGCATTTT
cdr3_aa: CASSSGGFGNQPQHF

v_call: TRBV7-2
clone_size: many
d_call: TRBD1
j_call: TRBJ2-2
cdr3_nt: TGTGCCAGCAGCGTTAACAGGGGAGACACCGGGGAGCTGTTTTTT
cdr3_aa: CASSVNRGDTGELFF

v_call: TRBV10-3
clone_size: -
d_call: -
j_call: TRBJ2-7
cdr3_nt: TGTGCCATCAGTGGGTGGGGCCCTCTCTGGGGCGAGCAGTACTTC
cdr3_aa: CAISGWGPLWGEQYF